One and the same sample provided the 19 T cell receptor beta chains below, sequenced in a study of blood T cell repertoires in COVID-19. Profiled with immunoSEQ multiplex PCR; TCRdb holds only in-frame clones, not every one. The table shows about 330,000 clones, with approximately 89% occurring only once. The sequencing input was PBMCs or T cells enriched from blood (not recorded which). Receptors originate from a man aged 30-40 years who had recovered from COVID-19.

This clone was found once. Different DNA sequences within this sample yield the same CDR3. The chain recombines TRBV18 with TRBJ2-3; 7 bases line up with TRBD2. V lost 0 bases, J lost 4 bases, and 1 base stayed unmatched. CDR3 length: 14 amino acids. Germline V gene data show CDR1 as KGHSH and CDR2 as LQKENI. CDR3 in amino acids: CASSPPGGADTQYF. The CDR3 coding sequence is TGTGCCAGCTCACCACCGGGGGGGGCAGATACGCAGTATTTT.

The chain recombines TRBV11-3 with TRBJ1-1; a weak D match, TRBD1 (5 bases). V was clipped by 1 base and J by 4 bases, with 13 bases between them. Germline values: CDR1 SGHNT, CDR2 YENEEA. The CDR3 is 15 residues long. CDR3: CASSLGYGRGTEAFF. DNA for the CDR3: TGTGCCAGCAGCTTAGGTTACGGGAGGGGCACTGAAGCTTTCTTT.

This clone was seen once. This chain joins TRBV7-9 and TRBJ2-7, with D possibly being TRBD2 (6 bases). Germline V CDR1 and CDR2: SEHNR, FQNEAQ (reference sequence). V was cut by 2 bases and J by 4 bases, with 12 bases left in between. The CDR3 contains 14 residues. CDR3 nucleotides: TGTGCCAGCAGCTTACCGACTAGACCTTACGAGCAGTACTTC. Amino acid sequence: CASSLPTRPYEQYF.

V gene TRBV4-1 combines with J gene TRBJ2-3; 7 bases agree with TRBD2. Germline V lookup: CDR1 MGHRA, CDR2 YSYEKL. The CDR3 spans 15 residues. Trimming cost V 2 bases and J 2 bases; bases outside gene matches: 4. In DNA, the CDR3 is TGCGCCAGCAGCCAATCGGGACTACTCACAGATACGCAGTATTTT. Protein: CASSQSGLLTDTQYF.

The V gene is TRBV11-2, the J gene TRBJ2-5; tentatively, D is TRBD1 (6 bases). Germline CDR1 reads SGHAT; CDR2 reads FQNNGV. The V and J ends lost 6 bases and 2 bases respectively, with 13 bases between them. This CDR3 is 14 amino acids long. This CDR3 reads CASSSRQVQETQYF. Written as DNA, the CDR3 is TGTGCCAGCAGTTCCCGACAGGTACAAGAGACCCAGTACTTC.

This clone has more than one count but fewer than ten. This chain uses TRBV19 with TRBJ1-5; D is possibly TRBD1 (5 bases). Germline assignment: CDR1 LNHDA and CDR2 SQIVND (reference sequence). The CDR3 loop spans 14 amino acids. V shed 2 bases and J shed 6 bases, with 11 bases lying between them. The CDR3 region has the DNA TGTGCCAGTAGTATACTACAGGTGGCTCAGCCCCAGCATTTT. Residues: CASSILQVAQPQHF.

The chain has TRBV15 and TRBJ1-1, with 8 bases that match TRBD1. This CDR3 comprises 15 residues. After removal of 3 bases from V and 5 bases from J, the junction contained 8 bases not matched to a gene. CDR1 is LNHNV, CDR2 YYDKDF, per germline (reference sequence). The CDR3 spells CATSSRQGMRTEAFF. The CDR3 nucleotides are TGTGCCACCAGCAGCCGACAGGGGATGAGAACTGAAGCTTTCTTT.

The rearrangement uses TRBV24-1 and TRBJ2-3; 8 bases fit TRBD2. The CDR3 is 15 amino acids. V shed 3 bases and J 1 base; nucleotides not matched to a gene: 2. Per the germline V gene, CDR1 is KGHDR and CDR2 is SFDVKD. CDR3 loop: CATSDGRGGTDTQYF. CDR3 nucleotide sequence: TGTGCCACCAGTGATGGGCGGGGGGGCACAGATACGCAGTATTTT.

This clone occurred once. The chain joins TRBV13 to TRBJ1-4; no reliable D call. CDR3 size: 16 residues. CDR1 and CDR2 (germline): PRHDT, FYEKMQ (reference sequence). Trimming took off 0 bases at V and 2 bases at J, with 10 bases between the two ends. DNA for the CDR3: TGTGCCAGCAGCTTAGGCCATGGGAGTACTAATGAAAAACTGTTTTTT. Encoded protein: CASSLGHGSTNEKLFF.

This chain uses TRBV28 with TRBJ1-2; 11 bases are shared with TRBD1. CDR3 length: 15 residues. V lost 1 base, J lost 7 bases, and 5 bases stayed unmatched. CDR1 and CDR2 from the germline V gene are MDHEN and SYDVKM. The CDR3 sequence is CASSLSGTGGFGYTF. The CDR3 DNA follows: TGTGCCAGCAGTTTATCGGGGACAGGGGGATTTGGCTACACCTTC.

The CDR3 coding sequence is TGTGCCATCAGTGAGTCGATCGGTCAAAAACTGTTTTTT. Translation: CAISESIGQKLFF. The chain is built from TRBV10-3 and TRBJ1-4; D not resolved. This CDR3 has 13 residues. Trimming took 0 bases from V and 9 from J, leaving 8 bases between them. The germline gives CDR1 ENHRY, CDR2 SYGVKD.

The chain carries TRBV6-5 and TRBJ1-4; 9 positions match TRBD1. Trimming cost V 5 bases and J 3 bases; bases outside gene matches: 4. CDR1 and CDR2 from the germline V gene are MNHEY and SVGAGI. This CDR3 is 15 amino acids long. The CDR3 DNA is TGTGCCAGCAGTAAGACAGGGGGTGCTAATGAAAAACTGTTTTTT. Translating it yields CASSKTGGANEKLFF.

The V and J genes are TRBV18 and TRBJ2-3; D uncertain. The CDR3 is 16 residues long. The germline V gene has CDR1 KGHSH and CDR2 LQKENI. The germline V and J ends were trimmed by 3 bases and 0 bases, with 13 bases remaining between them. CDR3 in DNA: TGTGCCAGCTCACCGTCAACACATCTGAGCACAGATACGCAGTATTTT. It specifies CASSPSTHLSTDTQYF.

V gene TRBV2 combines with J gene TRBJ1-5; D is possibly TRBD1 (6 bases). This CDR3 comprises 14 residues. V shed 5 bases and J shed 0 bases, with 8 bases lying between them. CDR1 and CDR2 from the germline V gene are SNHLY and FYNNEI. CDR3 DNA sequence: TGTGCCAGCAGTAAACAGGGTAGCAATCAGCCCCAGCATTTT. Translating gives CASSKQGSNQPQHF.

The chain has TRBV30 and TRBJ1-5; D ambiguous. Germline V gene sequence: CDR1 GTSNPN, CDR2 SVGIG (reference sequence). The CDR3 is 12 residues long. V dropped 0 bases and J dropped 4 bases, with 4 bases sitting between them. CDR3 bases: TGTGCCTGGAGTGTACTGAATCAGCCCCAGCATTTT. Protein sequence: CAWSVLNQPQHF.

This clone has just a few counts. This chain joins TRBV27 and TRBJ1-5, with 8 bases fitting TRBD1. In germline, CDR1 is MNHEY, CDR2 SMNVEV (reference sequence). The V and J ends lost 6 bases and 4 bases, in that order; junction bases with no gene match: 8. CDR3 size: 15 residues. The CDR3 DNA reads TGTGCCAGCAGAAAGACAGGGGCTCCTAATCAGCCCCAGCATTTT. Translating it yields CASRKTGAPNQPQHF.

The V gene is TRBV5-4, the J gene TRBJ2-1; D unclear. The V gene's germline CDR1 is SGHNT and CDR2 YYREEE (reference sequence). V was pared by 4 bases and J by 8 bases, with 7 bases between. CDR3 size: 11 residues. This CDR3 reads CASSPGDEQFF. Written as DNA, the CDR3 is TGTGCCAGCAGCCCCGGTGATGAGCAGTTCTTC.

This clone was picked up one time. The V and J genes are TRBV11-3 and TRBJ2-7; a weak D match, TRBD1 (6 bases). V lost 0 bases and J lost 5, with 8 bases in between. Germline V gene sequence: CDR1 SGHNT, CDR2 YENEEA. This CDR3 has 13 amino acids. CDR3 region: CASSLEGANEQYF. Written as DNA, the CDR3 is TGTGCCAGCAGCTTAGAGGGGGCCAACGAGCAGTACTTC.

The V call is TRBV24-1, the J call TRBJ2-4; D perhaps matches TRBD2 (6 bases). The V and J ends lost 5 bases and 6 bases respectively, with 10 bases between them. The germline V gene has CDR1 KGHDR and CDR2 SFDVKD. The CDR3 is 13 amino acids. The CDR3 nucleotides are TGTGCCACCAGTGTTTCAGCGGGAAACATTCAGTACTTC. Encoded protein: CATSVSAGNIQYF.